This T cell receptor beta chain was documented in a study of CD8 T cells in ankylosing spondylitis. This clonotype was seen only a few times. Antigen specificity is unknown. The V gene lost 2 bases and the J gene lost 3 bases, with 10 bases spanning the gap. CDR1 and CDR2 (germline): SGHTA, FQGNSA. This CDR3 contains 14 residues. Study outcomes and limitations: Characteristic, it appeared, of ankylosing spondylitis blood was a TCR beta motif of several highly homologous variants.

TCR beta libraries were made by quantitative 5'-RACE with molecular barcodes. TCRdb itself ran the 5' RACE reads through MiXCR, one entry per CDR3 protein. This repertoire shows roughly 150,000 distinct CDR3 sequences, about a third found once; its top ten account for about 5.5%. The chain has TRBV7-2 and TRBJ2-5, with a possible D match to TRBD1 (6 bases). This sequence was found in a male donor with ankylosing spondylitis. Sequences were obtained from synovial fluid, either unsorted or a sorted T cell fraction (not recorded which). DNA for the CDR3: TGTGCCAGCAGCTTAAGAGCAGGGGAAGAGACCCAGTACTTC. Translated: CASSLRAGEETQYF. The full variable domain, with the rest looked up from reference TRBV7-2 and TRBJ2-5, is GAGVSQSPSNKVTEKGKDVELRCDPISGHTALYWYRQSLGQGLEFLIYFQGNSAPDKSGLPSDRFSAERTGGSVSTLTIQRTQQEDSAVYLCASSLRAGEETQYFGPGTRLLVL.